A selection of T cell receptor beta chains follows, all from one sample in a study of OX40 agonist ivuxolimab in advanced cancers. Generated by immunoSEQ multiplex PCR, the TCRdb table keeps only in-frame clones and is missing some. The repertoire holds 7,000 or so clones, with roughly three quarters as singletons. The sequenced sample was CD4+ or CD8+ T cells sorted from blood, obtained in a trial of the OX40 agonist ivuxolimab. These receptors were collected from an adult with an advanced solid tumor such as melanoma, head and neck, liver or kidney cancer. Each CDR3 is given with its conserved first and last residue. The D gene is left open where the match is weak. Size is omitted from some rows. Given values are once, few, many or a class for expanded clones.

TRBJ2-1 . TRBV9 . CASSPLFGTTLNNEQFF TGTGCCAGCAGCCCCCTATTCGGGACAACCTTGAACAATGAGCAGTTCTTC
TRBJ2-1 once TRBV27 . CASSLSFGSYNEQFF TGTGCCAGCAGCCTTTCCTTCGGCTCCTACAATGAGCAGTTCTTC
TRBJ1-5 . TRBV11-1 TRBD1 CASSPGQGVQPQHF TGTGCCAGCAGCCCGGGACAGGGGGTCCAGCCCCAGCATTTT
TRBJ2-3 once TRBV7-3 . CASSLTPGPTDTQYF TGTGCCAGCAGCTTGACTCCGGGACCAACAGATACGCAGTATTTT
TRBJ1-2 medium-sized TRBV29-1 . CSVEMSNYGYTF TGCAGCGTTGAAATGAGTAACTATGGCTACACCTTC
TRBJ1-1 few TRBV9 . CASSVGRMNTEAFF TGTGCCAGCAGCGTCGGGAGAATGAACACTGAAGCTTTCTTT
TRBJ1-1 once TRBV7-9 TRBD1 CASSLQGGITEAFF TGTGCCAGCAGCCTTCAGGGGGGGATCACTGAAGCTTTCTTT
TRBJ2-2 . TRBV9 . CASSVETPGPGELFF TGTGCCAGCAGCGTAGAGACACCCGGTCCCGGGGAGCTGTTTTTT
TRBJ1-5 few TRBV10-2 . CASRHTGGNQPQHF TGCGCCAGCAGACATACAGGTGGCAATCAGCCCCAGCATTTT
TRBJ2-7 . TRBV7-7 TRBD1 CASSLGTGAYEQYF TGTGCTAGCAGCCTCGGGACAGGGGCCTACGAGCAGTACTTC
TRBJ2-7 . TRBV14 TRBD1 CASSPSTRDRGDYEQYF TGTGCCAGCAGCCCCTCCACCCGGGACAGGGGGGACTACGAGCAGTACTTC
TRBJ2-7 . TRBV28 . CASSLSSPDSGGGYEQYF TGTGCCAGCAGTCTATCCTCCCCGGACAGTGGGGGGGGCTACGAGCAGTACTTC
TRBJ2-1 . TRBV4-3 . CASSQEWGGTVNEQFF TGCGCCAGCAGCCAAGAATGGGGGGGCACGGTGAATGAGCAGTTCTTC
TRBJ1-3 . TRBV28 . CASSFSAEDSSSGNTIYF TGTGCCAGCAGTTTTTCTGCCGAGGACAGCAGCTCTGGAAACACCATATATTTT
TRBJ2-1 . TRBV27 TRBD2 CASSLRIAGDYNEQFF TGTGCCAGCAGTTTAAGGATAGCGGGAGATTACAATGAGCAGTTCTTC
TRBJ1-1 . TRBV29-1 . CSVDRRTILDTEAFF TGCAGCGTTGACCGACGAACGATTTTGGACACTGAAGCTTTCTTT
TRBJ2-3 . TRBV5-6 . CASSSIRDHTDTQYF TGTGCCAGCAGCTCTATCCGGGACCACACAGATACGCAGTATTTT
TRBJ2-5 . TRBV9 . CASSVTGLETQYF TGTGCCAGCAGCGTAACAGGGTTGGAGACCCAGTACTTC
TRBJ1-5 . TRBV28 . CATVDLRGSNQPQHF TGTGCCACCGTCGACCTAAGGGGTAGCAATCAGCCCCAGCATTTT
TRBJ2-3 . TRBV27 . CASSLYPITFSDPRTDTQYF TGTGCCAGCAGTTTATACCCCATTACTTTCAGCGATCCTCGCACAGATACGCAGTATTTT
TRBJ2-1 . TRBV9 TRBD2 CASSVGLAGGSGDEQFF TGTGCCAGCAGCGTCGGACTAGCGGGCGGCTCGGGAGATGAGCAGTTCTTC
TRBJ2-2 . TRBV7-9 TRBD1 CASSYGQANTGELFF TGTGCCAGCAGCTACGGACAGGCGAACACCGGGGAGCTGTTTTTT
TRBJ2-7 . TRBV29-1 . CSVVGGDRAYEQYF TGCAGCGTTGTGGGGGGGGACAGAGCCTACGAGCAGTACTTC
TRBJ2-7 large TRBV28 . CASSPRGPYEQYF TGTGCCAGCAGCCCCAGGGGCCCTTACGAGCAGTACTTC
TRBJ2-2 . TRBV5-6 TRBD2 CASNYDSGRITGELFF TGTGCCAGCAACTATGATAGCGGGAGAATCACCGGGGAGCTGTTTTTT
TRBJ2-7 few TRBV27 TRBD1 CASSGQASSYEQYF TGTGCCAGCTCCGGACAGGCGAGCTCCTACGAGCAGTACTTC
TRBJ2-3 . TRBV7-8 . CASSTQSPPEDTQYF TGTGCCAGCAGCACTCAAAGCCCCCCCGAGGATACGCAGTATTTT
TRBJ2-1 medium-sized TRBV7-3 TRBD2 CASSRLAGGPGTTYNEQFF TGTGCCAGCAGCCGACTAGCGGGAGGGCCCGGGACGACCTACAATGAGCAGTTCTTC
TRBJ1-1 . TRBV28 TRBD1 CASSLLTGQGDPDTEAFF TGTGCCAGCAGTTTGCTTACGGGACAGGGTGACCCCGACACTGAAGCTTTCTTT
TRBJ2-1 . TRBV19 . CASSIEPRLGRRLNEQFF TGTGCCAGTAGTATAGAGCCCCGCTTGGGGCGCCGCTTGAATGAGCAGTTCTTC
TRBJ2-7 . TRBV4-3 . CASSQGVEYEQYF TGCGCCAGCAGCCAAGGGGTCGAGTACGAGCAGTACTTC
TRBJ2-7 . TRBV28 TRBD2 CASVGLAGGRTYEQYF TGTGCCAGCGTAGGACTAGCGGGAGGGCGGACCTACGAGCAGTACTTC
TRBJ2-1 . TRBV15 . CATSRDQGGGQGEQFF TGTGCCACCAGCAGAGATCAGGGGGGAGGGCAGGGTGAGCAGTTCTTC
TRBJ2-7 . TRBV7-9 . CASSSEWASSSYEQYF TGTGCCAGCAGCTCTGAGTGGGCTTCCAGCTCCTACGAGCAGTACTTC
TRBJ2-3 . TRBV11-2 TRBD2 CASSLGLAPSTDTQYF TGTGCCAGCAGCTTAGGACTAGCGCCTAGCACAGATACGCAGTATTTT
TRBJ2-7 . TRBV27 . CASSPPERKEQYF TGTGCCAGCAGTCCGCCCGAGAGGAAAGAGCAGTACTTC
TRBJ2-7 once TRBV7-9 TRBD2 CASSSTGLTGGRYEQYF TGTGCCAGCAGCTCCACGGGATTGACGGGAGGGCGCTACGAGCAGTACTTC
TRBJ2-3 few TRBV6-1 TRBD1 CASKTGPVDTQYF TGTGCCAGCAAGACAGGGCCGGTAGATACGCAGTATTTT
TRBJ2-7 once TRBV4-2 TRBD1 CASSNWTGIDEQYF TGTGCCAGCAGCAACTGGACAGGGATAGACGAGCAGTACTTC
TRBJ2-5 few TRBV29-1 . CSVYGGRGTQYF TGCAGCGTTTACGGGGGCAGGGGGACCCAGTACTTC
TRBJ2-2 . TRBV6-4 . CASSDSQDTGELFF TGTGCCAGCAGTGACTCCCAGGACACCGGGGAGCTGTTTTTT
TRBJ2-7 . TRBV9 . CASSSSYEQYF TGTGCCAGCAGCTCCTCCTACGAGCAGTACTTC
TRBJ2-3 . TRBV5-6 TRBD2 CASSWGLDLDTQYF TGTGCCAGCAGCTGGGGACTAGACCTAGATACGCAGTATTTT
TRBJ1-5 . TRBV9 TRBD1 CASSAGTGGNQPQHF TGTGCCAGCAGCGCGGGGACAGGGGGCAATCAGCCCCAGCATTTT
TRBJ2-7 few TRBV7-9 . CASSPPGVGEQYF TGTGCCAGCAGCCCCCCCGGGGTAGGCGAGCAGTACTTC
TRBJ1-1 medium-sized TRBV4-2 . CASSPSGSPNTEAFF TGTGCCAGCAGCCCGAGCGGCAGCCCTAACACTGAAGCTTTCTTT
TRBJ2-5 . TRBV7-6 TRBD2 CASSLGLAGTQETQYF TGTGCCAGCAGCTTAGGGCTAGCGGGAACACAAGAGACCCAGTACTTC
TRBJ2-7 . TRBV29-1 . CSVVGGDRAYEQYF TGCAGCGTTGTGGGGGGGGACAGAGCTTACGAGCAGTACTTC
TRBJ2-1 . TRBV4-1 TRBD2 CASSQAGTSGNNEGQFF TGCGCCAGCAGCCAAGCCGGGACTAGCGGAAACAACGAGGGGCAGTTCTTC
TRBJ2-2 few TRBV7-3 . CASSPRSLGNTGELFF TGTGCCAGCAGCCCCAGGTCCCTCGGGAACACCGGGGAGCTGTTTTTT
TRBJ2-7 . TRBV4-2 TRBD2 CASSQETSGSYEQYF TGTGCCAGCAGCCAGGAGACTAGCGGTTCCTACGAGCAGTACTTC
TRBJ2-4 . TRBV7-6 . CASSPPAKNIQYF TGTGCCAGCAGCCCCCCAGCCAAAAACATTCAGTACTTC
TRBJ2-7 once TRBV28 . CASSFTGAGYEQYF TGTGCCAGCAGTTTTACTGGGGCAGGGTACGAGCAGTACTTC